A single sample is the source of the 15 T cell receptor beta chains below, sequenced in a study of blood T cells in healthy people across ages. A sample-barcoded 5' primer and a J-beta primer mix were used in a second PCR of roughly 7 to 12 cycles. From the 5' RACE reads, TCRdb called clonotypes with MiXCR, one entry per CDR3 protein. The table lists about 670,000 distinct CDR3 sequences, around 43% of them singletons. The sequencing input was blood. The source of these receptors is an elderly man in good health.

The chain carries TRBV29-1 and TRBJ2-3; TRBD2 agrees at 16 bases. The ends lost 4 bases at V and 0 bases at J; junction bases unmatched: 7. Germline CDR1 SQVTM, CDR2 ANQGSEA. This CDR3 contains 18 residues. The CDR3 region has the DNA TGCAGCGTTGCCGCAGGGACTAGCGGGGGGGCCAGCACAGATACGCAGTATTTT. This gives the protein CSVAAGTSGGASTDTQYF.

This sequence joins TRBV27 and TRBJ2-7; D tentatively reads TRBD1 or TRBD2 (5 bases each). The CDR3 runs 13 residues. V was pared by 5 bases and J by 2 bases, with 10 bases between. CDR1 is MNHEY and CDR2 is SMNVEV in the germline V gene (reference sequence). CDR3 in DNA: TGTGCCAGCAGTCCGGGGCGGGCCTACGAGCAGTACTTC. This sequence encodes CASSPGRAYEQYF.

The gene calls are TRBV7-3 and TRBJ2-1, with 8 bases fitting TRBD1. Trimming removed 6 bases from V and 8 bases from J; junction bases left unmatched: 6. The CDR3 extends over 13 amino acids. Germline V gene lookup returns CDR1 SGHTA and CDR2 FQGTGA. In nucleotides, the CDR3 is TGTGCCAGCAGACGGACAGGGTTCGATGAGCAGTTCTTC. The encoded protein is CASRRTGFDEQFF.

This clonotype was counted a few times. The junction does not match germline at one end; this may be a read error. V is TRBV29-1 and J is TRBJ1-6; 10 bases agree with TRBD1. The CDR3 length is 13 residues. Germline assignment: CDR1 SQVTM and CDR2 ANQGSEA. The CDR3 here is CNVKTGGNSPLHF. Written as DNA, the CDR3 is TGCAACGTTAAGACAGGGGGCAATTCACCCCTCCACTTT.

CDR3 nucleotides: TGTGCCAGCAGCTTAGAGGGCTTGAGGACAGATACGCAGTATTTT. Translation: CASSLEGLRTDTQYF. The rearrangement uses TRBV7-9 and TRBJ2-3; D is unresolved. The CDR3 extends over 15 amino acids. The V end lost 1 base, the J end lost 3 bases, and 11 bases lay between the germline ends. CDR1 is SEHNR, CDR2 FQNEAQ, per germline (reference sequence).

As to this clonotype: A much larger clone differs by one base, so this may be a read error. V is TRBV6-2 or TRBV6-3 and J is TRBJ2-7; TRBD1 matches 8 bases. Germline-derived CDR1 and CDR2 are MNHEY and SVGEGT. CDR3 size: 15 residues. In DNA form, the CDR3 reads TGTGCCTGCAGAAATGGACAGGGTAGCTCCTACGAGCAGTACTTC. This gives the protein CACRNGQGSSYEQYF.

The genes are TRBV20-1 and TRBJ2-4; TRBD2 agrees at 9 bases. The CDR3 contains 18 residues. The germline V gene encodes CDR1 DFQATT and CDR2 SNEGSKA (reference sequence). V lost 1 base, J lost 2 bases, and 12 bases stayed unmatched. The CDR3 loop reads CSARGTSEKSVSKNIQYF. The CDR3 DNA reads TGCAGTGCTAGAGGGACTAGCGAGAAGAGTGTGTCCAAAAACATTCAGTACTTC.

This clonotype was detected ten times or more. The chain combines TRBV20-1 with TRBJ2-1; 7 positions agree with TRBD1. The CDR3 has 18 residues. CDR1 is DFQATT and CDR2 is SNEGSKA in the germline V gene (reference sequence). Losses at the gene ends were 5 bases for V and 3 bases for J; bases not matched to a gene: 19. In nucleotides, the CDR3 is TGCAGTGCTCTCCGACAGGGAGAACAAAGATTATACTACAATGAGCAGTTCTTC. Translation: CSALRQGEQRLYYNEQFF.

Points on this clonotype: Possible read error: a much larger clone is one base away. V gene TRBV20-1 combines with J gene TRBJ1-1, with D unresolved. CDR1 and CDR2 (germline): DFQATT, SNEGSKA (reference sequence). CDR3 size: 13 residues. V was clipped by 5 bases and J by 2 bases, with 12 bases between them. DNA of the CDR3: TGCAGTGCTTCAAGCGGAGGTAACACTGAAGCTTTCTTT. This sequence encodes CSASSGGNTEAFF.

The rearrangement links TRBV25-1 to TRBJ2-5, with 14 bases that match TRBD2. After removal of 1 base from V and 9 bases from J, the junction contained 10 bases not matched to a gene. This CDR3 is 17 amino acids long. The germline CDR1 and CDR2 sequences are MGHDK and SYGVNS. The CDR3 DNA reads TGTGCCAGCAGTGAATTGTTAGGGACTAGCGGGAGTCTCCCCCAGTACTTC. Its protein is CASSELLGTSGSLPQYF.

This clonotype was detected ten times or more. The chain recombines TRBV5-1 with TRBJ2-7, with D perhaps matching TRBD1 or TRBD2 (5 bases each). The CDR3 is 15 amino acids. The germline V and J ends were trimmed by 0 bases and 6 bases, with 16 bases remaining between them. Germline CDR1 reads SGHRS; CDR2 reads YFSETQ. CDR3 coding DNA: TGCGCCAGCAGCTTGGGAGGGACCCGCGTCGCCGAGCAGTACTTC. It is translated as CASSLGGTRVAEQYF.

The genes are TRBV9 and TRBJ2-1, with TRBD2 matching over 10 bases. Per the germline V gene, CDR1 is SGDLS and CDR2 is YYNGEE. This CDR3 is built from 16 residues. V lost 0 bases to trimming and J lost 2 bases; unmatched junction nucleotides: 2. CDR3 loop: CASSVASGGTYNEQFF. Written as DNA, the CDR3 is TGTGCCAGCAGCGTAGCTAGCGGGGGAACCTACAATGAGCAGTTCTTC.

The chain recombines TRBV10-3 with TRBJ1-1; D is unresolved. This CDR3 has 11 residues. Looked up from germline, CDR1 is ENHRY and CDR2 is SYGVKD. V lost 6 bases and J lost 1, with 3 bases in between. CDR3 DNA sequence: TGTGCCATCAGGGGGAACACTGAAGCTTTCTTT. The encoded protein is CAIRGNTEAFF.

This clonotype was counted between two and nine times. J is TRBJ1-6 and V is TRBV27, with 10 bases that match TRBD1. Trimming at V came to 5 bases and at J to 6 bases, leaving 16 bases not matched to a gene. This CDR3 has 19 amino acids. In germline, CDR1 is MNHEY, CDR2 SMNVEV (reference sequence). Here the CDR3 DNA reads TGTGCCAGCAGTCTATACGGTAAAAGCCGGGACAGGGGTAATTCACCCCTCCACTTT. This encodes CASSLYGKSRDRGNSPLHF.

This clonotype has more than one count but fewer than ten. Since a much larger clone is just one base distant, this may be a read error. V is TRBV7-7 and J is TRBJ2-5; D may match TRBD1 or TRBD2 (6 bases each). V lost 1 base and J lost 5, with 17 bases in between. The CDR3 extends over 16 amino acids. Per germline, CDR1 SSHAT and CDR2 FNYEAQ (reference sequence). CDR3 in DNA: TGTGCCAGCAGCTTAGGAGTCGGAGGGGGACGGGAGACCCAGTACTTC. It specifies CASSLGVGGGRETQYF.